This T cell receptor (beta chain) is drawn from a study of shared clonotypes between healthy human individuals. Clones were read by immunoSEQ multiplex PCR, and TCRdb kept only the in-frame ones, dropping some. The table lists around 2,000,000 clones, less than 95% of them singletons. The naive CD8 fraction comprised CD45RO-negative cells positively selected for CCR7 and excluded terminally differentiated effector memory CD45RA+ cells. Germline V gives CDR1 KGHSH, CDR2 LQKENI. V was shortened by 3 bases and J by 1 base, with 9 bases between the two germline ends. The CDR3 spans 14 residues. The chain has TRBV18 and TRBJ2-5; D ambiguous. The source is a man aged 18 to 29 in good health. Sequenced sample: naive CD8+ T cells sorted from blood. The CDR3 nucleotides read TGTGCCAGCTCACCCTACGGATCCCAAGAGACCCAGTACTTC. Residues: CASSPYGSQETQYF.